Shown below are 27 T cell receptor beta chains from a single sample sequenced in a study of PD-L1 blockade in urothelial cancer. Documented time point: pretreatment peripheral blood. Method: immunoSEQ multiplex PCR; TCRdb's copy keeps in-frame clones and lacks some. The sample yields about 49,000 clones, 79% seen once. Sequencing was performed on PBMCs, taken around atezolizumab (anti-PD-L1) treatment. These TCRs come from a man aged 65 to 79 with urothelial cancer.

The V gene is TRBV7-2, the J gene TRBJ1-1; TRBD1 is a possible D gene (6 bases). Germline V gene lookup returns CDR1 SGHTA and CDR2 FQGNSA. Trimming left V 4 bases short and J 1 base short, with 13 bases between. This CDR3 contains 15 residues. CDR3 sequence reads: CASSWPRTENTEAFF. The CDR3 DNA sequence: TGTGCCAGCAGCTGGCCCCGGACAGAGAACACTGAAGCTTTCTTT. The variable domain in full, completed from reference TRBV7-2 and TRBJ1-1, reads GAGVSQSPSNKVTEKGKDVELRCDPISGHTALYWYRQSLGQGLEFLIYFQGNSAPDKSGLPSDRFSAERTGGSVSTLTIQRTQQEDSAVYLCASSWPRTENTEAFFGQGTRLTVV.

The CDR3 coding sequence is TGTGCCAGCACCTTTCAAGAGACCCAGTACTTC. Translating it yields CASTFQETQYF. The chain recombines TRBV2 with TRBJ2-5, with unresolved D. This CDR3 contains 11 residues. The V end was cut by 7 bases, the J end by 2 bases, with 5 bases between. CDR1 is SNHLY and CDR2 is FYNNEI in the germline V gene.

The J gene is TRBJ1-5, the V gene TRBV28; 8 bases line up with TRBD1. Trimming removed 1 base from V and 2 bases from J; junction bases left unmatched: 10. Germline assignment: CDR1 MDHEN and CDR2 SYDVKM. The CDR3 is 18 amino acids. CDR3 sequence reads: CASSLYYDRGRGNQPQHF. The CDR3 region has the DNA TGTGCCAGCAGTTTATACTACGACAGGGGCAGAGGCAATCAGCCCCAGCATTTT.

For the CDR3, the DNA is TGTGCCAGTAGTACGACAGGAGACTACTATGGCTACACCTTC. Its protein product is CASSTTGDYYGYTF. The chain employs TRBV19 and TRBJ1-2; D possibly corresponds to TRBD1 (6 bases). The CDR3 contains 14 residues. The ends were cut back, 4 bases at V and 3 bases at J, with 12 bases in the middle. Germline CDR1 LNHDA, CDR2 SQIVND (reference sequence).

The chain recombines TRBV19 with TRBJ2-1; TRBD2 matches 10 bases. CDR3 length: 15 amino acids. In germline, CDR1 is LNHDA, CDR2 SQIVND (reference sequence). With 2 bases clipped from V and 5 bases from J, the junction kept 3 bases outside the gene matches. CDR3 sequence reads: CASSILAGVNNEQFF. Here the CDR3 DNA reads TGTGCCAGTAGTATACTAGCGGGAGTTAACAATGAGCAGTTCTTC. The full variable domain, with the rest looked up from reference TRBV19 and TRBJ2-1, is DGGITQSPKYLFRKEGQNVTLSCEQNLNHDAMYWYRQDPGQGLRLIYYSQIVNDFQKGDIAEGYSVSREKKESFPLTVTSAQKNPTAFYLCASSILAGVNNEQFFGPGTRLTVL.

The chain carries TRBV5-1 and TRBJ2-3; TRBD2 matches 8 bases. The CDR3 consists of 14 residues. V shed 2 bases, J shed 4 bases, and the junction held 3 bases outside the gene matches. CDR1 and CDR2 (germline): SGHRS, YFSETQ. The CDR3 coding sequence is TGCGCCAGCAGCTTTAGCGGGATAGCAGATACGCAGTATTTT. It yields the protein CASSFSGIADTQYF.

Details on this clone: Other DNA sequences from this sample encode an identical CDR3 as well. The CDR3 DNA sequence: TGCGCCAGCAGCTTGGGACAGCCAGGAGGGGAGCTGTTTTTT. Translated, it gives CASSLGQPGGELFF. The rearrangement links TRBV5-1 to TRBJ2-2; D possibly corresponds to TRBD1 (5 bases). In germline, CDR1 is SGHRS, CDR2 YFSETQ. CDR3 size: 14 residues. Trimming shortened V by 0 bases and J by 8 bases, and 11 bases separated the two germline ends.

The CDR3 protein is CASSLGGGRAGDTQYF. The CDR3 region has the DNA TGTGCCAGCAGCTTAGGAGGGGGGAGGGCCGGAGATACGCAGTATTTT. The V gene is TRBV7-8, the J gene TRBJ2-3, with D maybe TRBD2 (7 bases). The length of the CDR3 is 16 residues. V lost 1 base to trimming and J lost 5 bases, with 16 bases between them. Germline values: CDR1 SGHVS, CDR2 FQNEAQ.

The V gene is TRBV29-1, the J gene TRBJ2-7; 9 bases match TRBD1. V gave up 0 bases and J gave up 6 bases; unmatched junction bases: 6. The CDR3 loop spans 14 amino acids. Germline loops: CDR1 SQVTM, CDR2 ANQGSEA. CDR3 protein: CSVEEDRGPSEQYF. DNA for the CDR3: TGCAGCGTTGAAGAGGACAGGGGACCATCCGAGCAGTACTTC.

J is TRBJ2-3 and V is TRBV19; 8 bases fit TRBD2. The CDR3 totals 13 residues. Germline V CDR1 and CDR2: LNHDA, SQIVND (reference sequence). J was trimmed by 1 base and V by 6 bases; bases with no gene match: 0. The CDR3 loop reads CASRLAGTDTQYF. CDR3 bases: TGTGCCAGTAGACTAGCGGGCACAGATACGCAGTATTTT.

The chain is built from TRBV6-6 and TRBJ1-4; perhaps TRBD1 as D (5 bases). The germline V gene encodes CDR1 MNHNY and CDR2 SVGAGI (reference sequence). Trimming took off 5 bases at V and 10 bases at J, with 14 bases between the two ends. The CDR3 has 13 residues. The CDR3 loop is CASSARGDGKLFF. The CDR3 DNA follows: TGTGCCAGCAGTGCCCGGGGGGACGGAAAACTGTTTTTT.

This clone was found a few times. The rearrangement links TRBV7-9 to TRBJ1-5; D is perhaps TRBD1 (5 bases). This CDR3 is 12 amino acids long. The V end lost 6 bases, the J end lost 15 bases, and 18 bases lay between the germline ends. Per the germline V gene, CDR1 is SEHNR and CDR2 is FQNEAQ (reference sequence). The CDR3 nucleotides read TGTGCCAGCAGGGGGGAGGAGGGCCCCGCGCATTTT. Translating gives CASRGEEGPAHF.

The chain recombines TRBV7-2 with TRBJ2-3; 10 bases are shared with TRBD2. Germline V lookup: CDR1 SGHTA, CDR2 FQGNSA. The CDR3 covers 18 residues. With 2 bases clipped from V and 5 bases from J, the junction kept 13 bases outside the gene matches. CDR3 loop: CASSLRFSLAGEEDTQYF. In nucleotides, the CDR3 is TGTGCCAGCAGCTTAAGATTCAGCCTAGCGGGAGAGGAAGATACGCAGTATTTT. The variable domain in full, completed from reference TRBV7-2 and TRBJ2-3, reads GAGVSQSPSNKVTEKGKDVELRCDPISGHTALYWYRQSLGQGLEFLIYFQGNSAPDKSGLPSDRFSAERTGGSVSTLTIQRTQQEDSAVYLCASSLRFSLAGEEDTQYFGPGTRLTVL.

The rearrangement links TRBV28 to TRBJ1-1; no reliable D call. Germline V gene data show CDR1 as MDHEN and CDR2 as SYDVKM. V was pared by 6 bases and J by 3 bases, with 11 bases between. CDR3 size: 13 residues. DNA of the CDR3: TGTGCCAGCAGCTCCGGTCAGGACACTGAAGCTTTCTTT. This gives the protein CASSSGQDTEAFF.

There are a few counts of this clone. The chain employs TRBV6-5 and TRBJ2-7; D is undetermined. The CDR3 totals 15 residues. With 0 bases removed from V and 5 bases from J, the gap between germline ends came to 14 bases. Germline CDR1 reads MNHEY; CDR2 reads SVGAGI. The CDR3 DNA follows: TGTGCCAGCAGTTACTCGATCAACCAAGCCAACGAGCAGTACTTC. It specifies CASSYSINQANEQYF.

The chain is built from TRBV6-5 and TRBJ2-7; D is uncertain. The CDR3 consists of 12 residues. In germline, CDR1 is MNHEY, CDR2 SVGAGI. The V end was cut by 5 bases, the J end by 4 bases, with 9 bases between. DNA of the CDR3: TGTGCCAGCAGTCCCCGCGAGTACGAGCAGTACTTC. It encodes CASSPREYEQYF.

This chain uses TRBV19 with TRBJ2-1; D is possibly TRBD1 (6 bases). Germline loops: CDR1 LNHDA, CDR2 SQIVND (reference sequence). This CDR3 has 15 amino acids. Deletions cut 1 base from V and 7 bases from J, with 14 bases between. CDR3 in amino acids: CASSIVGRGENEQFF. The CDR3 region has the DNA TGTGCCAGTAGTATAGTTGGCAGGGGAGAGAATGAGCAGTTCTTC.

The chain is built from TRBV5-1 and TRBJ2-7, with 9 positions matching TRBD1. V lost 2 bases to trimming and J lost 6 bases; unmatched junction nucleotides: 15. The CDR3 is made up of 17 amino acids. Germline CDR1 SGHRS, CDR2 YFSETQ. CDR3 coding DNA: TGCGCCAGCAGCTTCACGCCGGGACAGGGATTCTCGCCCGAGCAGTACTTC. This translates into CASSFTPGQGFSPEQYF.

This clone was counted between two and nine times. The V and J genes are TRBV10-2 and TRBJ2-5; TRBD2 is a possible D gene (5 bases). The CDR3 runs to 14 residues. Germline V gives CDR1 WSHSY, CDR2 SAAADI. V was clipped by 3 bases and J by 3 bases, with 11 bases between them. The CDR3 DNA reads as TGCGCCAGCAGTGACGGGATGGTGGAAGAGACCCAGTACTTC. Translation: CASSDGMVEETQYF.

A single count supports this clone. This chain connects TRBV6-5 to TRBJ2-7, with 11 bases aligning to TRBD1. Losses at the gene ends were 0 bases for V and 3 bases for J; bases not matched to a gene: 4. The V gene's germline CDR1 is MNHEY and CDR2 SVGAGI. The CDR3 extends over 16 amino acids. This chain's CDR3 is CASSYSSGTGGYEQYF. CDR3 bases: TGTGCCAGCAGTTACTCCTCCGGGACAGGGGGCTACGAGCAGTACTTC.

Only a few counts were recorded for this clone. V is TRBV5-1 and J is TRBJ1-2, with unresolved D. Germline V gives CDR1 SGHRS, CDR2 YFSETQ. The germline V and J ends were trimmed by 4 bases and 1 base, with 14 bases remaining between them. This CDR3 contains 15 residues. CDR3 coding DNA: TGCGCCAGCAGCCCAGTCGAGGGTTTTAACTATGGCTACACCTTC. This encodes CASSPVEGFNYGYTF.

The chain joins TRBV5-6 to TRBJ2-1; D not certain. Germline CDR1 reads SGHDT; CDR2 reads YYEEEE. CDR3 size: 12 residues. The V and J ends lost 0 bases and 9 bases respectively, with 7 bases between them. The CDR3 sequence: CASSLAPGEQFF. CDR3 nucleotide sequence: TGTGCCAGCAGCTTGGCCCCGGGTGAGCAGTTCTTC.

This chain joins TRBV28 and TRBJ1-2; D not resolved. Germline-derived CDR1 and CDR2 are MDHEN and SYDVKM. There are 15 residues in the CDR3. Trimming pared 0 bases from V and 0 bases from J, leaving 8 bases between. This CDR3 is CASSLWGRPNYGYTF. DNA for the CDR3: TGTGCCAGCAGTTTATGGGGCAGACCTAACTATGGCTACACCTTC.

V gene TRBV5-6 combines with J gene TRBJ2-4; possibly TRBD1 for D (5 bases). Per the germline V gene, CDR1 is SGHDT and CDR2 is YYEEEE. Deletions cut 0 bases from V and 0 bases from J, with 13 bases between. The CDR3 totals 17 residues. The CDR3 DNA reads TGTGCCAGCAGCTTGGGGGGCTTCTCGCTAGCCAAAAACATTCAGTACTTC. Translation gives CASSLGGFSLAKNIQYF.

This chain links TRBV19 with TRBJ2-3, with D perhaps matching TRBD1 (6 bases). Germline CDR1 reads LNHDA; CDR2 reads SQIVND (reference sequence). The CDR3 is 14 residues long. V was cut by 5 bases and J by 5 bases, with 14 bases left in between. The CDR3 protein is CASSRQDSGDTQYF. As DNA, the CDR3 is TGTGCCAGTAGTCGACAGGACTCGGGAGATACGCAGTATTTT.

The chain employs TRBV5-1 and TRBJ2-1, with a tentative D call TRBD2 (7 bases). V was shortened by 0 bases and J by 8 bases, with 18 bases between the two germline ends. The CDR3 covers 16 residues. CDR1 SGHRS and CDR2 YFSETQ come from the germline V gene. The CDR3: CASSLGRGGHYDEQFF. The CDR3 DNA reads TGCGCCAGCAGCTTGGGAAGGGGGGGCCATTACGATGAGCAGTTCTTC.

The chain recombines TRBV27 with TRBJ2-1; perhaps TRBD1 as D (6 bases). The CDR3 is made up of 15 amino acids. Per germline, CDR1 MNHEY and CDR2 SMNVEV (reference sequence). Deletions cut 3 bases from V and 8 bases from J, with 17 bases between. CDR3 bases: TGTGCCAGCAGTTTCCGGTGGGGCCAGGGGTATGAGCAGTTCTTC. This gives the protein CASSFRWGQGYEQFF.